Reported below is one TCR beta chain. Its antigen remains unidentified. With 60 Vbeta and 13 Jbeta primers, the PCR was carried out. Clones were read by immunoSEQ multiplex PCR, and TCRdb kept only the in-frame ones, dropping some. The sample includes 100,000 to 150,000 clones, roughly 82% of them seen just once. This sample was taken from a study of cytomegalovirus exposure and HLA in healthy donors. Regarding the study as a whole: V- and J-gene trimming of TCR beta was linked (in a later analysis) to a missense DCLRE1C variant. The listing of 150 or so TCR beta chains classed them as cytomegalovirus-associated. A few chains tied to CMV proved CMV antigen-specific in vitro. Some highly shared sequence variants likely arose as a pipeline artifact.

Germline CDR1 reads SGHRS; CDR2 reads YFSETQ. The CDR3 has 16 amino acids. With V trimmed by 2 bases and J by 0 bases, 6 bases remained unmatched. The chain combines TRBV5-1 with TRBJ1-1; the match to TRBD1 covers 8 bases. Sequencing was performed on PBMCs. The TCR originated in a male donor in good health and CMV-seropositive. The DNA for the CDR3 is TGCGCCAGCAGCTTCGGGACAGGAGTAATGAACACTGAAGCTTTCTTT. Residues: CASSFGTGVMNTEAFF.